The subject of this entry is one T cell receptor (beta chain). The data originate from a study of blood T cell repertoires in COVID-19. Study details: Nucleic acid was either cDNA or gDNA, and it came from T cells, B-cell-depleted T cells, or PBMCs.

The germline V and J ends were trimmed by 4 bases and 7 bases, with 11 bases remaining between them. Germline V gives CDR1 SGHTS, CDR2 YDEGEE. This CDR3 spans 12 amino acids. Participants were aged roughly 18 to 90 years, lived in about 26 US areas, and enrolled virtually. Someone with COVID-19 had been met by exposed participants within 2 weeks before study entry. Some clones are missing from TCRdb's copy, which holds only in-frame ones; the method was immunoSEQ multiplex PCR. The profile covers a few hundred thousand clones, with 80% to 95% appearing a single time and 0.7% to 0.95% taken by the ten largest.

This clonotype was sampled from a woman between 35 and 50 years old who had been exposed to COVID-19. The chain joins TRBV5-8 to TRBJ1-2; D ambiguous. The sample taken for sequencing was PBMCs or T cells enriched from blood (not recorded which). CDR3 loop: CASSRRAGGYTF. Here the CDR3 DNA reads TGTGCCAGCAGCAGGAGGGCGGGTGGCTACACCTTC.